This note documents a single TCR beta chain sequence. There is no known antigen for this receptor. Within one base of it there is no much larger clone, and no base qualities were kept. Using the deep immunoSEQ assay, TCR CDR3 regions were amplified from genomic DNA by multiplex PCR. Extracted genomic DNA from each cell subset was spread evenly across all wells of several immunoSEQ 96-well plates, with each plate serving as a replicate. For sorted subsets, approximately 200 ng of genomic DNA, equivalent to around 31,000 T cell genomes, went into each replicate PCR. Purified libraries were measured with a Qubit 3.0 fluorometer, size-checked on a Bioanalyzer 2100, and measured again with the KAPA Library Quantification kit. Every immunoSEQ 96-well plate was sequenced on a separate single-read 150-cycle Illumina NextSeq 550 flow cell. In the source study's methods: Because the immunoSEQ output included only junctional sequences and no quality scores, the filtering could not be the same as the filtering used for full-length reads. Sequences were annotated with PyIR, a Python wrapper for IgBLAST v1.9, and V/J genes and CDR3 were assigned using IMGT germline references. Reads were removed for weak V/J assignments (E-value above 1e-6), missing CDR3, stop codons, out-of-frame junctions, or ambiguous translated residues. V3J clonotypes were defined as sequences sharing the same inferred V gene, J gene, and CDR3 amino acid sequence. To compute the percentage overlap between repertoires, the number of shared unique clonotypes was divided by the size of the smaller repertoire. Repertoire richness was assessed with RTK rarefaction, the Chao1 estimator, and Recon v2.1 estimates of unobserved clonotypes. OLGA was used to compute generation probabilities for all TCRbeta clonotypes that the gDNA method yielded from a few donors. In TCRdb, the immuneACCESS table is reduced to in-frame sequences with V and J assigned. These tables do not hold every clone; where another copy was compared, an unresolved V gene accounts for under half, and the others remain unexplained. The V and J calls and clone size are taken from that table; D and trimming were inferred from the DNA. The sample table contains roughly 1 million clones; only one count was recorded for 70% to 80% of them. The ten biggest clones cover about 1.5% of the sample.

The sample belongs to a study of shared clonotypes between healthy human individuals (dated by TCRdb to about 2020). Describing the broader study: A couple of women and a few men aged 18 to 49 years were included in the cohort. Different laboratories and diverse techniques were used to prepare libraries and sequence TCR repertoires, to increase sequencing depth and limit assay-specific biases. To estimate repertoire size and how much clonotype sharing occurs between individuals, the study deeply sequenced the blood TCR repertoires of five healthy adults. Leukapheresis yielded between about 0.9 and 9.5 billion PBMCs per donor. Per donor, three plates each were used for CD4 naive and CD4 memory, two for CD8 naive, and one for CD8 memory. Results and caveats for the whole study, not just this receptor: Pairwise subsampling led to the expectation that sequencing depth would affect the degree of clonotype sharing among donors. Larger estimated clonotype richness was generally found for naive subsets than for memory subsets. Because the study included only a small number of donors, the genetic and exposure-history diversity represented was limited. Sampling was restricted to blood, and TCR repertoires in tissue are likely to differ from TCR repertoires in blood. Sharing across several donors was observed for 4.5% to 6.5% of naive CD4, 3% to 4% of naive CD8, 2% to 2.5% of memory CD4, and over 0.3% of memory CD8 clonotypes. Incomplete sequencing was indicated by rarefaction of sorted-subset datasets, despite the large sequencing depth. Compared with non-shared clonotypes, clonotypes shared by all four sorted-subset donors had higher generation probabilities.

Including cysteine and phenylalanine, the CDR3 has 16 amino acids. Just CDR3 DNA is preserved here, 48 bases in frame from base 1. CDR1 and CDR2 were assigned from the germline V gene (reference sequence) as LNHDA and SQIVND. Trimming at the junction amounts to 1 base on V and 3 bases on J, and the germline ends lie 13 bases apart. Donors were healthy HIV-negative adults with no recently reported acute infections or vaccinations. All donors were Caucasian adults living in Nashville, Tennessee, USA. CD4+ T cells were enriched by magnetic negative selection, after which naive cells were positively selected on CD45RA and the negative fraction was taken as the memory subset. After blood collection by leukapheresis, PBMCs were isolated using Ficoll-Histopaque density gradient centrifugation and then cryopreserved in the vapor phase of liquid nitrogen. Analytical flow cytometry was used to check the purity and quantity of each magnetically sorted T cell population. Genomic DNA was isolated from each sorted fraction and quantified by UV absorbance on a Nanodrop 2000c.

This receptor was obtained from a man aged 18 to 30 in good health. The sequence links TRBV19 to TRBJ1-5, with the D gene call left open. Sequenced: memory CD4+ T cells sorted from blood. The cell subset or site label, as the study defines it: CD45RA-negative fraction. The CDR3 in this case is CASSIALERINQPQHF. DNA sequence: TGTGCCAGTAGTATAGCTCTCGAACGGATCAATCAGCCCCAGCATTTT.